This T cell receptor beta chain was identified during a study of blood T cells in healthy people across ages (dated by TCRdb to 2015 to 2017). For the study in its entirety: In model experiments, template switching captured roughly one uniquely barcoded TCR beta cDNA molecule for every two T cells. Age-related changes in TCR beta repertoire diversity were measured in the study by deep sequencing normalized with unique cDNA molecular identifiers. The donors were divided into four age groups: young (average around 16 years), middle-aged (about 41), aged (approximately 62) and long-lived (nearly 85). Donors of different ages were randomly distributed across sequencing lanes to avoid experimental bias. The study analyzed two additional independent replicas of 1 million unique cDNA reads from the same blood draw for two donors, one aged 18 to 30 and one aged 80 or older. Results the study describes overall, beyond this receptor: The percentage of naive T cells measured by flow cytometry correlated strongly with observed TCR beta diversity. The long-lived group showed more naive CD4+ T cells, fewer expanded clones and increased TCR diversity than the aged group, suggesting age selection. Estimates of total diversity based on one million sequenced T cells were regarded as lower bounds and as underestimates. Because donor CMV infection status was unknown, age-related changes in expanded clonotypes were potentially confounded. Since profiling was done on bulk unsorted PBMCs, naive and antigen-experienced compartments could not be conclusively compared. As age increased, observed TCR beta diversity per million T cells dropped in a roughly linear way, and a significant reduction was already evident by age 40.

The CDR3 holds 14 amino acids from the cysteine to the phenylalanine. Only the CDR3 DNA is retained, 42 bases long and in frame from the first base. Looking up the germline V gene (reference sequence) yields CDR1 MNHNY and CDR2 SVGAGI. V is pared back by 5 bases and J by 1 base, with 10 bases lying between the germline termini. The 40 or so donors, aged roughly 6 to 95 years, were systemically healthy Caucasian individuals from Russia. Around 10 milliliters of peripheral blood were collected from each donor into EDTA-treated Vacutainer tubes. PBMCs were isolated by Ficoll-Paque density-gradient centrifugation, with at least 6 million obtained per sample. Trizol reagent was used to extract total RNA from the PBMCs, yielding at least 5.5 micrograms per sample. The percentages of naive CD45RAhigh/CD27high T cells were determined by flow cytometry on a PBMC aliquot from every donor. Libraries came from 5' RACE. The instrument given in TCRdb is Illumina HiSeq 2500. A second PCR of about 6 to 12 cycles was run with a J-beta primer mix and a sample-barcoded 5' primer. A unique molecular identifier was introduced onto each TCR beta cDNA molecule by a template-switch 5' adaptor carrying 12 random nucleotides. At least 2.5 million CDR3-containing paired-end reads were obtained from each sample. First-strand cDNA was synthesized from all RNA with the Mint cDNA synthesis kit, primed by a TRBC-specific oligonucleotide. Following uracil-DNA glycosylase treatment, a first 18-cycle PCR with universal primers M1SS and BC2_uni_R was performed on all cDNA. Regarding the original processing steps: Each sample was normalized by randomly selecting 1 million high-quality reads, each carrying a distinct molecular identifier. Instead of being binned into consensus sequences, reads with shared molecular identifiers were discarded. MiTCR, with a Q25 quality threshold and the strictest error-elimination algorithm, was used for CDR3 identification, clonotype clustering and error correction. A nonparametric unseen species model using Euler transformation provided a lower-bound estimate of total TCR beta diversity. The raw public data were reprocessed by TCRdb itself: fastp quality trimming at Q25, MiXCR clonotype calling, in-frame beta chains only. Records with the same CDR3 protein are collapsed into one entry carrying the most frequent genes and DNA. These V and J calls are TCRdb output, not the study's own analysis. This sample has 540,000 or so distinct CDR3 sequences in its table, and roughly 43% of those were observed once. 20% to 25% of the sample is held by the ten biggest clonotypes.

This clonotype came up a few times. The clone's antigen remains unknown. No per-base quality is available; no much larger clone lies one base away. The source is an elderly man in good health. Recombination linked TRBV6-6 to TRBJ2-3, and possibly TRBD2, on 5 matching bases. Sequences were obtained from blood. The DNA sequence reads TGTGCCAGCAGTGCCCGGGGTGGCACAGATACGCAGTATTTT. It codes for CASSARGGTDTQYF.